This TCR beta chain originates from a study of blood T cell repertoires in COVID-19. At the level of the study: The origin of the acute and convalescent COVID-19 samples was the United States, Italy and Spain. T cells, B-cell-depleted T cells, or PBMCs supplied cDNA or gDNA.

How the authors handled the data: It was from reference gene primer amplification that nucleated cell counts were estimated. Here immunoSEQ multiplex PCR was the method, and the copy in TCRdb shows in-frame clones only, minus some. From that table come the V and J calls and clone size; the DNA was used to work out D and trimming. The sample has 110,000 or so clones; 84% are singletons. This clone has only one observation. V lost 1 base and J lost 5; bases outside the gene matches: 8. Germline lookup yields CDR1 LNHDA and CDR2 SQIVND (reference sequence). The CDR3 runs to 17 residues. The sequenced sample was peripheral blood. The sequence derives from a woman aged 40 to 50 with acute or convalescent COVID-19. J is TRBJ2-5 and V is TRBV19; 12 nucleotides agree with TRBD2. CDR3 loop: CASSIAPLAGGRETQYF. DNA of the CDR3: TGTGCCAGTAGTATAGCGCCCCTAGCGGGGGGGCGCGAGACCCAGTACTTC.